Listed below are T cell receptor beta chains from one sample, sequenced in a study of T cell changes during pregnancy in multiple sclerosis. Profiling relied on immunoSEQ multiplex PCR, and the TCRdb table lists in-frame clones only, not all of them. This table holds about 61,000 clones, under 95% found once. Sequenced here: peripheral blood, sampled in the first trimester of pregnancy. The origin of the receptors is a female donor in good health, enrolled as a control in a pregnancy study. The CDR3 runs from the conserved cysteine through the conserved F or W. The order of the fields is clone size, V gene, D gene, J gene, CDR3 DNA, CDR3 protein. D genes are given only for firm matches. Size values are once, few and many counts, or a class for expanded clones, and some rows have none.

size: -; V: TRBV30; D: -; J: TRBJ1-5; DNA: TGTGCCTGGAGTGTATCAGGGGCTCGCAATCAGCCCCAGCATTTT; CDR3: CAWSVSGARNQPQHF
size: -; V: TRBV6-1; D: TRBD2; J: TRBJ2-5; DNA: TGTGCCAGCAGTGGAAGCGGGGGGCAAGAGACCCAGTACTTC; CDR3: CASSGSGGQETQYF
size: few; V: TRBV11-3; D: TRBD1; J: TRBJ2-1; DNA: TGTGCCAGCAGCTTAGGCGCGACAGGGGACGAGCAGTTCTTC; CDR3: CASSLGATGDEQFF
size: -; V: TRBV19; D: -; J: TRBJ2-3; DNA: TGTGCCAGTACGACAGTACCTAGCACAGATACGCAGTATTTT; CDR3: CASTTVPSTDTQYF
size: -; V: TRBV7-9; D: TRBD1; J: TRBJ2-7; DNA: TGTGCCAGCAGCCCACCCGGGACAGTTGGCTACGAGCAGTACTTC; CDR3: CASSPPGTVGYEQYF
size: -; V: TRBV2; D: TRBD1; J: TRBJ2-7; DNA: TGTGCCAGCAGTGTGAGGAATTCGGGGACAGGAGGCTACGAGCAGTACTTC; CDR3: CASSVRNSGTGGYEQYF
size: -; V: TRBV15; D: -; J: TRBJ2-4; DNA: TGTGCCACCAGTAACACAGTGTCAGCCAAAAACATTCAGTACTTC; CDR3: CATSNTVSAKNIQYF
size: -; V: TRBV10-3; D: TRBD1; J: TRBJ2-6; DNA: TGTGCCATCAGTGATAAGGGGGCTAGCTCTGGGGCCAACGTCCTGACTTTC; CDR3: CAISDKGASSGANVLTF
size: -; V: TRBV10-2; D: -; J: TRBJ2-1; DNA: TGCGCCAGCAGTCCGACTAGGAAAGGCTACAATGAGCAGTTCTTC; CDR3: CASSPTRKGYNEQFF
size: -; V: TRBV4-2; D: -; J: TRBJ2-6; DNA: TGTGCCAGCAGCCAAGATCAGGGCTCTGGGGCCAACGTCCTGACTTTC; CDR3: CASSQDQGSGANVLTF
size: few; V: TRBV28; D: -; J: TRBJ1-5; DNA: TGTGCCAGCAGTTTAACGGCAGGGGATCAGCCCCAGCATTTT; CDR3: CASSLTAGDQPQHF
size: -; V: TRBV2; D: TRBD1; J: TRBJ1-2; DNA: TGTGCCAGCAGTGAGGGACAGGGGCTCCTCTATGGCTACACCTTC; CDR3: CASSEGQGLLYGYTF
size: few; V: TRBV6-4; D: TRBD1; J: TRBJ1-6; DNA: TGTGCCAGCAGTGACAGCGGGACAGGGAGTTCACCCCTCCACTTT; CDR3: CASSDSGTGSSPLHF
size: -; V: TRBV5-1; D: -; J: TRBJ2-5; DNA: TGCGCCAGCAACGGGGAAGGGGAGACCCAGTACTTC; CDR3: CASNGEGETQYF
size: -; V: TRBV4-3; D: TRBD1; J: TRBJ1-2; DNA: TGCGCCAGCAGCCAAGATACACCCGGGACAGGATATGGCTACACCTTC; CDR3: CASSQDTPGTGYGYTF
size: -; V: TRBV12-5; D: -; J: TRBJ1-1; DNA: TGTGCTAGTGGTTGGACAGCTGAAGCTTTCTTT; CDR3: CASGWTAEAFF
size: -; V: TRBV6-5; D: TRBD1; J: TRBJ2-2; DNA: TGTGCCAGCAGATTCCCGGGACAGGGCGCCGGGGAGCTGTTTTTT; CDR3: CASRFPGQGAGELFF
size: -; V: TRBV6-1; D: -; J: TRBJ2-6; DNA: TGTGCCAGCAAGGGGACTGGGGCCAACGTCCTGACTTTC; CDR3: CASKGTGANVLTF
size: -; V: TRBV7-9; D: TRBD1; J: TRBJ1-2; DNA: TGTGCCAGCAGCTCGACAGGGACTGATGGCTACACCTTC; CDR3: CASSSTGTDGYTF
size: -; V: TRBV7-3; D: -; J: TRBJ2-1; DNA: TGTGCCAGCAGATCCATCGGGGGAACCTACAATGAGCAGTTCTTC; CDR3: CASRSIGGTYNEQFF
size: few; V: TRBV2; D: -; J: TRBJ2-3; DNA: TGTGCCAGCAGTGAAGCGCGTGATCTGCCAGATACGCAGTATTTT; CDR3: CASSEARDLPDTQYF
size: -; V: TRBV6-6; D: -; J: TRBJ2-3; DNA: TGTGCCAGCAGTCTACTAGCTGAAACAGATACGCAGTATTTT; CDR3: CASSLLAETDTQYF
size: once; V: TRBV7-9; D: -; J: TRBJ1-2; DNA: TGTGCCAGCAGCTTAGTTGGCTCTGGCTACACCTTC; CDR3: CASSLVGSGYTF
size: -; V: TRBV11-2; D: TRBD2; J: TRBJ2-1; DNA: TGTGCCAGCAGCTTAGCCGGGACTAGCGGGAGACTCCTCGTCTTCTTC; CDR3: CASSLAGTSGRLLVFF